A single sample is the source of the 2 T cell receptor beta chains below, sequenced in a study of blood T cell repertoires in COVID-19. The protocol was immunoSEQ multiplex PCR, while the TCRdb copy is restricted to in-frame clones and leaves out a portion. The profile shows nearly 100,000 clones, roughly 90% of them singletons. Material for sequencing was peripheral blood. These receptors originate from a man older than 75 with acute or convalescent COVID-19.

The genes are TRBV10-3 and TRBJ2-7; D may be TRBD1 (6 bases). Trimming cost V 3 bases and J 3 bases, with 12 bases left between them. CDR3 length: 14 residues. The germline gives CDR1 ENHRY, CDR2 SYGVKD. CDR3 sequence: CAISDGRGYYEQYF. The CDR3 bases are TGTGCCATCAGTGACGGCAGGGGATACTACGAGCAGTACTTC.

The chain combines TRBV7-3 with TRBJ2-7, with a tentative D call TRBD2 (6 bases). The V end lost 1 base, the J end lost 3 bases, and 10 bases lay between the germline ends. The CDR3 extends over 14 amino acids. In germline, CDR1 is SGHTA, CDR2 FQGTGA. CDR3 nucleotide sequence: TGTGCCAGCAGCTTAATCCCCGGGGGCTACGAGCAGTACTTC. Protein sequence: CASSLIPGGYEQYF.